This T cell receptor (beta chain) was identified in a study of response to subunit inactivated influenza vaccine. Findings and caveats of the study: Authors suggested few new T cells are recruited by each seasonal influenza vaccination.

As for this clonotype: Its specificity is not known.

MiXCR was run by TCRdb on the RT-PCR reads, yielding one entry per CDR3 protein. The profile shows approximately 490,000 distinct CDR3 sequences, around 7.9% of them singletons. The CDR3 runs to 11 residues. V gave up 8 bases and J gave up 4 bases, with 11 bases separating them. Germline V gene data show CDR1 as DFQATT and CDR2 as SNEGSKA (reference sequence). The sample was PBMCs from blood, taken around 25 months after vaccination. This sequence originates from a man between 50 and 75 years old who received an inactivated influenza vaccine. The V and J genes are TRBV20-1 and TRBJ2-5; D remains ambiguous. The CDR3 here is CSPVKGETQYF. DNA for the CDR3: TGCAGTCCCGTTAAGGGAGAGACCCAGTACTTC.